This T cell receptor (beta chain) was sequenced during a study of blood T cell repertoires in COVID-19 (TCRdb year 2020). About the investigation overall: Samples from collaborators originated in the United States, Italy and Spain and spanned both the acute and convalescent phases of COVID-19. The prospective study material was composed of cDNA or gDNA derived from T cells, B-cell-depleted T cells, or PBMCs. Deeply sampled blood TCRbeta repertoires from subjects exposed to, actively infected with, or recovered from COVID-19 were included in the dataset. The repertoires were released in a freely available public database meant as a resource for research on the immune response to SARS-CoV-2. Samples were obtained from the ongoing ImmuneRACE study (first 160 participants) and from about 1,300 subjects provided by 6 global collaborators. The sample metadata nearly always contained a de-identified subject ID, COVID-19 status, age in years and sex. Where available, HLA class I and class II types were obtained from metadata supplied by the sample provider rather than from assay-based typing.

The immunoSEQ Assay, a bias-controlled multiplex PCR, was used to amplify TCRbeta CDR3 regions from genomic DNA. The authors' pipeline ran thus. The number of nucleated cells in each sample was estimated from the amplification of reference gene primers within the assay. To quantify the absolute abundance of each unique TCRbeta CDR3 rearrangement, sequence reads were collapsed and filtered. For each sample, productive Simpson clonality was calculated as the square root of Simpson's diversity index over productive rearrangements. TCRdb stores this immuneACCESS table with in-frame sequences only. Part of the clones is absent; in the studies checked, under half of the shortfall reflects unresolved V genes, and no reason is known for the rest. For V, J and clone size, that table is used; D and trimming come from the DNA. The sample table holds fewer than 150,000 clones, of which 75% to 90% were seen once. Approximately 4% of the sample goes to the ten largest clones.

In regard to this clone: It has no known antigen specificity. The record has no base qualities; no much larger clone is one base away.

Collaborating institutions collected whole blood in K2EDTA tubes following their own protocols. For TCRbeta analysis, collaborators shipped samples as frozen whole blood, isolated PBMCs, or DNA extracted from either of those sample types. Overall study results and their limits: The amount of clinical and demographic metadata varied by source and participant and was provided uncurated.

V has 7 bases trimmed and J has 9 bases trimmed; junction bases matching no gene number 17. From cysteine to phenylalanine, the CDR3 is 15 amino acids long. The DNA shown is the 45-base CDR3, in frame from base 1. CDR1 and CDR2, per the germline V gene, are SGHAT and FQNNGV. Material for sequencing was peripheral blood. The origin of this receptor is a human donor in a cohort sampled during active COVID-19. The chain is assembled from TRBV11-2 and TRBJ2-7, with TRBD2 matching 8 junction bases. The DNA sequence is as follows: TGTGCCAGCACCTTGACGGGCGGGGGGCCACTTGTGCAGTACTTC. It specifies CASTLTGGGPLVQYF.